This T cell receptor (beta chain) was sequenced for a study of T cell responses to AZD1222 COVID-19 vaccine. Findings and caveats of the study: A reported finding is that nearly half of spike-specific TCRs target unmutated variant regions. Donors, mostly white British, included more females; clonal diversity was possibly underestimated.

Libraries were prepared by immunoSEQ multiplex PCR; TCRdb keeps only in-frame clonotypes and omits some of them. The sample holds around 150,000 clones; just over 90% are singletons and the top ten take 1.5% to 2.5%. V was pared by 7 bases and J by 4 bases, with 10 bases of the junction left unmatched. CDR1 is SGHTA and CDR2 is FQGNSA in the germline V gene. This CDR3 region has 16 residues. Concerning this clone itself: Its specificity is not known.

Source: peripheral blood, taken 28 days after the second AZD1222 dose. This TCR derives from an adult who received the AZD1222 COVID-19 vaccine. The rearrangement links TRBV7-2 to TRBJ2-6, with TRBD1 matching 7 bases. The CDR3 protein is CASTEYKGAGANVLTF. Written as DNA, the CDR3 is TGTGCCAGCACGGAGTACAAGGGGGCCGGGGCCAACGTCCTGACTTTC. Complete variable domain (other parts from reference TRBV7-2 and TRBJ2-6): GAGVSQSPSNKVTEKGKDVELRCDPISGHTALYWYRQSLGQGLEFLIYFQGNSAPDKSGLPSDRFSAERTGGSVSTLTIQRTQQEDSAVYLCASTEYKGAGANVLTFGAGSRLTVL.